The rows below give T cell receptor beta chains drawn from one sample of a study of blood T cell repertoires in COVID-19. TCRdb's table, derived via immunoSEQ multiplex PCR, lists solely in-frame clones and lacks some. The sample holds 70,000 or so clones, over 80% seen once. Sequenced sample: peripheral blood. These receptors came from a human donor in a cohort sampled during active COVID-19. CDR3s include the opening cysteine and the closing phenylalanine or tryptophan. D genes are given only for firm matches. Rows give clone size only sometimes, using once, few, many, or a class for an expanded clone.

j_call | d_call | clone_size | v_call | cdr3_nt | cdr3_aa
TRBJ2-3 | TRBD1 | - | TRBV7-3 | TGTGCCAGCAGCCCCTACAGGGGAAAATCCGATACGCAGTATTTT | CASSPYRGKSDTQYF
TRBJ2-3 | - | once | TRBV2 | TGTGCCAGCAGGGTCACAGGGATAACTTTGACAGATACGCAGTATTTT | CASRVTGITLTDTQYF
TRBJ1-1 | - | - | TRBV7-2 | TGTGCCAGCAGCTCCAACAGGGTGGGGAACACTGAAGCTTTCTTT | CASSSNRVGNTEAFF
TRBJ2-7 | TRBD1 | - | TRBV7-6 | TGTGCCAGCAGCCCCGGGACAGGAGCCTACGAGCAGTACTTC | CASSPGTGAYEQYF
TRBJ1-5 | - | - | TRBV6-5 | TGTGCCAGCAGTAGAGGCGGCAATCAGCCCCAGCATTTT | CASSRGGNQPQHF
TRBJ2-7 | TRBD1 | - | TRBV18 | TGTGCCAGCTCACGCGGACAGGGTTACGAGCAGTACTTC | CASSRGQGYEQYF
TRBJ1-1 | TRBD1 | - | TRBV19 | TGTGCCAGTAGCCCGAATCAGGGGGCCACTGAAGCTTTCTTT | CASSPNQGATEAFF
TRBJ2-3 | TRBD1 | - | TRBV2 | TGTGCCAGCGGGTGGGGCAAGACAGGGCAGCGGCTCACAGATACGCAGTATTTT | CASGWGKTGQRLTDTQYF
TRBJ1-5 | TRBD1 | - | TRBV19 | TGTGCCAGTAGTCTCCGGGACAGGGCCAGTCAGCCCCAGCATTTT | CASSLRDRASQPQHF
TRBJ1-1 | TRBD1 | few | TRBV9 | TGTGCCAGCAGCGTAGCTGTCGGGACAGGGTCTGAAGCTTTCTTT | CASSVAVGTGSEAFF
TRBJ1-1 | - | - | TRBV6-5 | TGTGCCAGCAGTCGGCGGCCGAACACTGAAGCTTTCTTT | CASSRRPNTEAFF
TRBJ1-1 | TRBD1 | few | TRBV18 | TGTGCCAGCTCACCGAGCCAACAGGGGGCAAGCACTGAAGCTTTCTTT | CASSPSQQGASTEAFF
TRBJ1-1 | - | - | TRBV3-1/TRBV3-2 | TGTGCCAGCAGCCAGGAGGGTATCACTGAAGCTTTCTTT | CASSQEGITEAFF
TRBJ2-7 | - | - | TRBV11-2 | TGTGCCAGCAGCTTAGAATGGGCAGGGTACTACGAGCAGTACTTC | CASSLEWAGYYEQYF
TRBJ1-5 | - | - | TRBV6-1 | TGTGCCAGCAGTGAGGAGGCTGGTCAGCCCCAGCATTTT | CASSEEAGQPQHF
TRBJ1-1 | - | - | TRBV5-8 | TGTGCCAGCAGCATGGTATACACTGAAGCTTTCTTT | CASSMVYTEAFF
TRBJ2-7 | - | - | TRBV14 | TGTGCCAGCAGCCCGGGACAATTTTCCGAGCAGTACTTC | CASSPGQFSEQYF
TRBJ2-7 | - | - | TRBV11-2 | TGTGCCAGCAGCTTAGGAGGACAGCGGGGCGAGCAGTACTTC | CASSLGGQRGEQYF
TRBJ2-7 | TRBD1 | - | TRBV6-2/TRBV6-3 | TGTGCCAGCAGTCGGGACAGGCGGGAGCAGTACTTC | CASSRDRREQYF
TRBJ1-6 | - | - | TRBV6-1 | TGTGCCAGCAGTGAAGCCGCCAAGAGCTCCTATAATTCACCCCTCCACTTT | CASSEAAKSSYNSPLHF
TRBJ2-3 | TRBD2 | - | TRBV3-1/TRBV3-2 | TGTGCCAGCAGCCAAGGGGAGGGAGATACGCAGTATTTT | CASSQGEGDTQYF
TRBJ2-6 | - | - | TRBV15 | TGTGCCACCAGCGACAGACAGGGGGCCAACGTCCTGACTTTC | CATSDRQGANVLTF
TRBJ2-1 | - | - | TRBV5-6 | TGTGCCAGCAGGGCCGAGGGGACTTCAAATGAGCAGTTCTTC | CASRAEGTSNEQFF
TRBJ1-1 | TRBD1 | - | TRBV7-9 | TGTGCCAGCAGCTGGTTGACAGGGGGCAACACTGAAGCTTTCTTT | CASSWLTGGNTEAFF
TRBJ1-3 | TRBD1 | once | TRBV9 | TGTGCCAGCAGCACCCGACAGGGACCTTCTGGAAACACCATATATTTT | CASSTRQGPSGNTIYF
TRBJ2-7 | - | - | TRBV6-6 | TGTGCCAGCAGTCTTAACTACGAGCAGTACTTC | CASSLNYEQYF
TRBJ2-5 | TRBD1 | - | TRBV3-1/TRBV3-2 | TGTGCCAGCAGGCTACAGGGGGGAGAGACCCAGTACTTC | CASRLQGGETQYF
TRBJ2-6 | TRBD1 | - | TRBV5-1 | TGCGCCAGCAGCTTGGGACAGGGGAACTCTGGGGCCAACGTCCTGACTTTC | CASSLGQGNSGANVLTF
TRBJ2-3 | TRBD1 | - | TRBV7-9 | TGTGCCAGCAGCTTGGGGACAGACCCCACAGATACGCAGTATTTT | CASSLGTDPTDTQYF
TRBJ1-6 | - | - | TRBV30 | TGTGCCTGGAGTGTTGAGGCCTATAATTCACCCCTCCACTTT | CAWSVEAYNSPLHF
TRBJ2-7 | - | - | TRBV7-3 | TGTGCCAGCAGTCAGACTCCCGCCTACGAGCAGTACTTC | CASSQTPAYEQYF
TRBJ2-7 | - | - | TRBV3-1/TRBV3-2 | TGTGCCAGCGGCCCCTTAGAGCACGAGCAGTACTTC | CASGPLEHEQYF
TRBJ1-5 | TRBD1 | - | TRBV18 | TGTGCCAGCTCACCAAATGTAGCAGGGGGGCAAGGTCAGCCCCAGCATTTT | CASSPNVAGGQGQPQHF
TRBJ2-2 | TRBD1 | - | TRBV11-2 | TGTGCCAGCAGCGATTGGACAGGTGCGAACACCGGGGAGCTGTTTTTT | CASSDWTGANTGELFF